Listed below are T cell receptor beta chains from one sample, sequenced in a study of T-cell memory formation after mild COVID-19. One entry per CDR3 protein results from TCRdb running MiXCR on the 5' RACE reads. The data show around 250,000 distinct CDR3 sequences, roughly 15% seen once. The sequencing input was PBMCs or a T cell subset sorted from them (not recorded which). All receptors come from an adult woman who had mild COVID-19 (a few samples of this study predate the infection). Cell type and time point are not known. Each CDR3 is given with its conserved first and last residue. The D gene is left open where the match is weak. Clone size is shown for a subset of rows, as once, few, many or a class of expanded clone.

>NA|TRBV10-3|TRBD1|TRBJ2-3
CAISRGLDTQYF
TGTGCCATCAGCAGGGGGCTTGATACGCAGTATTTT
>NA|TRBV3-1|NA|TRBJ2-1
CASSREVYEQFF
TGTGCCAGCAGCCGGGAGGTCTATGAGCAGTTCTTC
>few|TRBV7-2|TRBD1|TRBJ2-5
CASSLTAGGETQYF
TGTGCCAGCAGCTTAACAGCAGGGGGTGAGACCCAGTACTTC
>NA|TRBV18|TRBD2|TRBJ2-1
CASSPRLAGGPNSYNEQFF
TGTGCCAGCTCACCAAGGCTAGCGGGAGGCCCGAACTCCTACAATGAGCAGTTCTTC
>many|TRBV5-1|TRBD2|TRBJ2-5
CASRGLAGSETQYF
TGCGCCAGCAGGGGACTAGCGGGATCAGAGACCCAGTACTTC
>NA|TRBV6-5|NA|TRBJ1-3
CASSYTQQNSGNTIYF
TGTGCCAGCAGTTACACCCAACAGAACTCTGGAAACACCATATATTTT
>NA|TRBV5-1|TRBD1|TRBJ1-3
CASSSQGAGGNTIYF
TGCGCCAGCAGCTCACAGGGGGCAGGTGGAAACACCATATATTTT
>NA|TRBV5-1|TRBD1|TRBJ1-1
CASQGALGNTEAFF
TGCGCGTCCCAGGGGGCCCTGGGGAACACTGAAGCTTTCTTT
>few|TRBV2|NA|TRBJ2-2
CASSERYTGELFF
TGTGCCAGCAGTGAGCGTTACACCGGGGAGCTGTTTTTT
>NA|TRBV9|NA|TRBJ2-1
CASGGQYNEQFF
TGTGCCAGCGGGGGCCAGTACAATGAGCAGTTCTTC
>NA|TRBV7-9|TRBD2|TRBJ2-7
CASSWEGLYEQYF
TGTGCCAGCAGCTGGGAGGGCCTCTACGAGCAGTACTTC
>few|TRBV5-1|TRBD1|TRBJ2-2
CASSQTGANTGELFF
TGCGCCAGCAGCCAAACAGGGGCGAACACCGGGGAGCTGTTTTTT
>few|TRBV15|NA|TRBJ1-4
CATSIQGATNEKLFF
TGTGCCACCAGCATCCAGGGCGCAACTAATGAAAAACTGTTTTTT
>few|TRBV5-1|NA|TRBJ1-3
CASRPNLSGNTIYF
TGCGCCAGCAGACCCAACCTCTCTGGAAACACCATATATTTT
>few|TRBV24-1|NA|TRBJ2-1
CATSDQSGLSYNEQFF
TGTGCCACCAGTGACCAGAGCGGGCTTTCCTACAATGAGCAGTTCTTC
>many|TRBV4-3|NA|TRBJ2-2
CASRISEANTGELFF
TGCGCCAGCAGAATTTCCGAGGCGAACACCGGGGAGCTGTTTTTT
>few|TRBV24-1|TRBD2|TRBJ2-5
CATSDLGLAGQETQYF
TGTGCCACCAGTGATTTGGGACTAGCAGGACAAGAGACCCAGTACTTC
>NA|TRBV12-3/TRBV12-4|NA|TRBJ2-5
CASSLPRRTQYF
TGTGCCAGCAGTCTACCTAGAAGGACCCAGTACTTC
>few|TRBV9|TRBD2|TRBJ2-2
CASSVAWANSGRANTGELFF
TGTGCCAGCAGCGTAGCTTGGGCAAATAGCGGGAGGGCGAACACCGGGGAGCTGTTTTTT
>few|TRBV30|NA|TRBJ2-1
CAWGRGSYNEQFF
TGTGCCTGGGGGCGCGGCTCCTACAATGAGCAGTTCTTC
>NA|TRBV7-2|NA|TRBJ1-2
CASRPVIGYGYTF
TGTGCCAGCAGGCCAGTCATCGGCTATGGCTACACCTTC
>many|TRBV12-3/TRBV12-4|NA|TRBJ1-4
CASSFRKGKGEKLFF
TGTGCCAGCAGTTTTCGCAAGGGGAAGGGGGAAAAACTGTTTTTT
>few|TRBV5-4|TRBD1|TRBJ2-2
CASSPAGTGNTGELFF
TGTGCCAGCAGCCCGGCCGGGACAGGGAACACCGGGGAGCTGTTTTTT
>NA|TRBV12-3/TRBV12-4|NA|TRBJ2-6
CASRKDSGANVLTF
TGTGCCAGCAGAAAAGACTCCGGGGCCAACGTCCTGACTTTC
>NA|TRBV29-1|NA|TRBJ1-1
CSGQVDTEAFF
TGCAGCGGCCAGGTAGACACTGAAGCTTTCTTT
>few|TRBV5-6|NA|TRBJ2-5
CASRRTARETQYF
TGTGCCAGCAGGCGGACCGCACGGGAGACCCAGTACTTC
>NA|TRBV6-2/TRBV6-3|NA|TRBJ1-5
CASSYGRRNQPQHF
TGTGCCAGCAGTTACGGACGGAGAAATCAGCCCCAGCATTTT